Listed below are T cell receptor beta chains from one sample, sequenced in a study of blood T cell repertoires in COVID-19. The repertoire was sequenced with immunoSEQ multiplex PCR; TCRdb's copy has only in-frame clones and lacks some. The top ten clones hold roughly 10% of a sample with a few hundred thousand clones, around 87% of them seen once. Material for sequencing was peripheral blood. The receptors were sampled from a woman aged 45-59 years with COVID-19, enrolled during active disease. CDR3s include the opening cysteine and the closing phenylalanine or tryptophan. The order of the fields is J gene, V gene, D gene, clone size, CDR3 DNA, CDR3 protein. The D gene is left open where the match is weak. The listing skips clone size in some rows; elsewhere it reads once, few, many or a size class.

TRBJ2-1 TRBV6-5 TRBD2 - TGTGCCCTTGGGAGGGATGAGCAGTTCTTC CALGRDEQFF
TRBJ2-3 TRBV11-1 TRBD1 - TGTGCCAGCAGCCTAGGACAGGGGATTACAACAGATACGCAGTATTTT CASSLGQGITTDTQYF
TRBJ1-2 TRBV23-1 - - TGCGCCAGCAGTCAATCGTGGGGCGGCTATGGCTACACCTTC CASSQSWGGYGYTF
TRBJ2-1 TRBV19 - once TGTGCCAGTAGTTCCCAACCGACAGACAATGAGCAGTTCTTC CASSSQPTDNEQFF
TRBJ2-3 TRBV30 TRBD2 - TGTGCCTGGAGTGTAGTGACTAGCGGGGGTGACCTAGAAAAAGATACGCAGTATTTT CAWSVVTSGGDLEKDTQYF
TRBJ2-7 TRBV7-8 TRBD2 once TGTGCCAGCAGCCCCCAAATAGCGGGGGGTATCTACGAGCAGTACTTC CASSPQIAGGIYEQYF
TRBJ2-3 TRBV14 TRBD1 few TGTGCCAGCAGCCACGGCAGGGGGACGCAGTATTTT CASSHGRGTQYF
TRBJ1-2 TRBV2 TRBD1 few TGTGCCAGCACCCGGGACAGCGATGGCTACACCTTC CASTRDSDGYTF
TRBJ2-1 TRBV27 - - TGTGCCAGCAGTTTATACAGGGGAGGAGGTGAGCAGTTCTTC CASSLYRGGGEQFF
TRBJ2-3 TRBV4-3 - - TGCGCCAGCAGCCAAGCGGGATCGCGCACAGATACGCAGTATTTT CASSQAGSRTDTQYF
TRBJ2-3 TRBV4-1 TRBD1 - TGCGCCAGCAGCCAAGACCCACAGGGGGTCCCTGGAGATACGCAGTATTTT CASSQDPQGVPGDTQYF
TRBJ2-1 TRBV2 - - TGTGCCAGCAGTGAATCCCCCCCAGGGAACGCCTACAATGAGCAGTTCTTC CASSESPPGNAYNEQFF
TRBJ2-1 TRBV4-1 TRBD1 - TGCGCCAGCAGCCAAGATCGACAGGGGGTCTACAATGAGCAGTTCTTC CASSQDRQGVYNEQFF
TRBJ1-1 TRBV18 - - TGTGCCAGCTCACCAGTGGGGGCGCATATCAACACTGAAGCTTTCTTT CASSPVGAHINTEAFF
TRBJ1-2 TRBV28 TRBD1 - TGTGCCAGCCGGACAGGGGATTTAGGCTACACCTTC CASRTGDLGYTF
TRBJ1-5 TRBV6-5 TRBD1 - TGTGCCAGCAGACTCGACAGGGATAGCAATCAGCCCCAGCATTTT CASRLDRDSNQPQHF
TRBJ2-5 TRBV12-3/TRBV12-4 TRBD2 - TGTGCCAGCAGTCCGGGACTAGGGGAGACCCAGTACTTC CASSPGLGETQYF
TRBJ2-3 TRBV6-2/TRBV6-3 TRBD2 - TGTGCCAGCAGTTACTCCGGCGGGGGTAAGGATACGCAGTATTTT CASSYSGGGKDTQYF
TRBJ1-1 TRBV11-2 - - TGTGCCAGCAGCTCTTTGACAGGCCGGTTTCCTTCTGAAGCTTTCTTT CASSSLTGRFPSEAFF
TRBJ2-7 TRBV7-9 TRBD1 once TGTGCCAGCAGCTACGGGACAGGGGCTTCCTACGAGCAGTACTTC CASSYGTGASYEQYF
TRBJ2-5 TRBV21-1 - - TGTGCCAGCAGCAAAAGCTCCGGGACACCTATGCTTTCTAAAGAGACCCAGTACTTC CASSKSSGTPMLSKETQYF
TRBJ1-2 TRBV5-1 - once TGCGCCAGCAGCCCTCGGGGCTATGGCTACACCTTC CASSPRGYGYTF
TRBJ1-5 TRBV24-1 - once TGTGCCACCAGTGACCCCCCCGAGGGGGGCAATCAGCCCCAGCATTTT CATSDPPEGGNQPQHF
TRBJ2-6 TRBV5-1 TRBD1 - TGCGCCAGCAGCTTCGAGACAGGGGCGGCTGGGGCCAACGTCCTGACTTTC CASSFETGAAGANVLTF
TRBJ2-2 TRBV4-1 TRBD1 - TGCGCCAGCAGCCTTCTGACAGGGGGCTCGAGCGGGGAGCTGTTTTTT CASSLLTGGSSGELFF
TRBJ1-2 TRBV6-5 TRBD1 - TGTGCCAGCACTCGACAGGGGGCTTATGGCTACACCTTC CASTRQGAYGYTF
TRBJ1-1 TRBV11-3 - - TGTGCCAGCAGCTTCGCACAGGCCACTGAAGCTTTCTTT CASSFAQATEAFF
TRBJ1-2 TRBV19 TRBD1 - TGTGCCAGTAGGGACCGCCGCGGGACAGGGGCCGCTAACTATGGCTACACCTTC CASRDRRGTGAANYGYTF
TRBJ2-1 TRBV15 - - TGTGCCACCAGCAGCTCTCCGCGGGAGCAGTTCTTC CATSSSPREQFF
TRBJ2-5 TRBV10-2 - - TGCGCCAGCAGTGAACGCCGGGGTGGAGAGACCCAGTACTTC CASSERRGGETQYF
TRBJ2-7 TRBV19 - once TGTGCCAGTAGTATAGATCTAAGCAGGGCCCACGAGCAGTACTTC CASSIDLSRAHEQYF
TRBJ2-1 TRBV7-2 - - TGTGCCAGCAGCCCTAGGGCGGGGGCCGCCTACAATGAGCAGTTCTTC CASSPRAGAAYNEQFF
TRBJ2-3 TRBV4-1 TRBD2 - TGCGCCAGCAGCCTAGAAGCGGGGGGGCAAGATACGCAGTATTTT CASSLEAGGQDTQYF
TRBJ1-1 TRBV25-1 - - TGTGCCAGCAAAGAGGATGTGAACACTGAAGCTTTCTTT CASKEDVNTEAFF
TRBJ2-5 TRBV7-6 - - TGTGCCAGCAGCGTTCCCCAGGGGACCCAGTACTTC CASSVPQGTQYF
TRBJ1-1 TRBV30 - - TGTGCCTGGAGTGTTTACAAAAACACTGAAGCTTTCTTT CAWSVYKNTEAFF